The 21 T cell receptor beta chains below all came from one sample that was sequenced in a study of shared clonotypes between healthy human individuals (TCRdb year 2020). The library was produced with the immunoSEQ multiplex PCR assay. The immuneACCESS repertoire file appears here via TCRdb, limited to in-frame rearrangements. These files lack a portion of the clones; in checked studies, under half of the deficit traces to unresolved V genes, and the cause of the others is not known. The sample has around 480,000 clones on record, over 75% of them singletons. The top ten constitute 9.5% to 15% of the sample. Sequenced material: PBMCs. The receptors were gathered from a woman between 40 and 55 years old in good health. Some clones in this sample may be carry-over from other donors' samples.

The chain uses TRBV6-6 and TRBJ1-1; TRBD1 matches at 9 bases. CDR3 length: 12 residues. V lost 6 bases to trimming and J lost 11 bases; unmatched junction nucleotides: 7. CDR1 and CDR2 (germline): MNHNY, SVGAGI (reference sequence). CDR3 sequence: CASRTDRGRAFF. The CDR3, as DNA: TGTGCCAGCAGGACGGACAGGGGAAGGGCTTTCTTT.

This clone was seen ten or more times. As DNA, the CDR3 is TGTGCCAGCAGCCTCAACAGGGGTGATGGCTACACCTTC. It is translated as CASSLNRGDGYTF. The V gene is TRBV6-1, the J gene TRBJ1-2; TRBD1 agrees at 7 bases. V lost 6 bases to trimming and J lost 6 bases; unmatched junction nucleotides: 7. CDR1 is MNHNS and CDR2 is SASEGT in the germline V gene. This CDR3 has 13 amino acids.

The CDR3 region has the DNA TGCGCCAGCAGCTTGCAGCCAGGGGGCAAGGAGTATGGCTACACCTTC. It specifies CASSLQPGGKEYGYTF. The chain recombines TRBV5-1 with TRBJ1-2; TRBD1 aligns across 8 bases. The germline V gene has CDR1 SGHRS and CDR2 YFSETQ. CDR3 length: 16 amino acids. V lost 1 base to trimming and J lost 5 bases; unmatched junction nucleotides: 10.

The J gene is TRBJ2-2, the V gene TRBV7-8; D might be TRBD2 (7 bases). CDR3 length equals 16 residues. CDR1 and CDR2 (germline): SGHVS, FQNEAQ. The V gene lost 1 base and the J gene lost 7 bases, with 16 bases spanning the gap. DNA of the CDR3: TGTGCCAGCAGCTTAGTGGTGGGAGGGGGACTCGGGGAGCTGTTTTTT. As protein: CASSLVVGGGLGELFF.

This chain joins TRBV2 and TRBJ1-1; the D gene is possibly TRBD1 (5 bases). CDR1 is SNHLY and CDR2 is FYNNEI in the germline V gene. V shed 3 bases and J shed 9 bases, with 14 bases lying between them. This CDR3 is built from 13 residues. This chain's CDR3 is CASSEVREGKAFF. CDR3 bases: TGTGCCAGCAGTGAGGTCAGGGAGGGAAAAGCTTTCTTT.

The chain recombines TRBV30 with TRBJ1-4; D not certain. This CDR3 has 11 amino acids. In germline, CDR1 is GTSNPN, CDR2 SVGIG (reference sequence). Trimming shortened V by 4 bases and J by 8 bases, and 8 bases separated the two germline ends. The CDR3 DNA follows: TGTGCCTGGACTATAGGGGAAAAACTGTTTTTT. Amino acids: CAWTIGEKLFF.

The V gene is TRBV28, the J gene TRBJ1-5, with TRBD1 matching 9 bases. The CDR3 is 17 residues long. Germline V gene data show CDR1 as MDHEN and CDR2 as SYDVKM. V lost 6 bases to trimming and J lost 7 bases; unmatched junction nucleotides: 16. CDR3 loop: CASRGTGTGKPGQPQHF. CDR3 DNA sequence: TGTGCCAGCAGGGGGACCGGGACAGGGAAACCGGGGCAGCCCCAGCATTTT.

This clone was seen repeatedly, ten times or more. The chain couples TRBV19 to TRBJ2-2; no reliable D call. V lost 6 bases and J lost 2, with 10 bases in between. The CDR3 runs 14 residues. Germline V CDR1 and CDR2: LNHDA, SQIVND (reference sequence). The CDR3 loop is CASSYRVNTGELFF. The CDR3, as DNA: TGTGCCAGTAGCTACCGGGTAAACACCGGGGAGCTGTTTTTT.

The chain recombines TRBV6-1 with TRBJ2-1, with D tentatively TRBD2 (5 bases). The CDR3 contains 15 residues. Germline V CDR1 and CDR2: MNHNS, SASEGT. V lost 2 bases and J lost 5, with 13 bases in between. The CDR3 DNA reads as TGTGCCAGCAGTGAACGGTCGGGATTCAACAATGAGCAGTTCTTC. Its protein is CASSERSGFNNEQFF.

V and J are TRBV10-3 and TRBJ2-3; 10 bases are shared with TRBD2. The CDR3 covers 14 residues. V shed 10 bases, J shed 2 bases, and the junction held 6 bases outside the gene matches. Germline CDR1 and CDR2: ENHRY and SYGVKD. CDR3 nucleotides: TGTGCCACAACCCTAGCGGGAGACACAGATACGCAGTATTTT. This sequence encodes CATTLAGDTDTQYF.

This clone was seen only once. CDR3 DNA: TGCGCCAGCAGCTTGGATGGGAGCTTAAGCACAGATACGCAGTATTTT. Residues: CASSLDGSLSTDTQYF. This chain links TRBV5-1 with TRBJ2-3; TRBD2 is a possible D gene (5 bases). Germline assignment: CDR1 SGHRS and CDR2 YFSETQ. CDR3 size: 16 residues. V lost 0 bases and J 0 bases, leaving 11 bases between the germline ends.

This chain connects TRBV19 to TRBJ2-6, with a possible D match to TRBD1 (6 bases). CDR3 length: 16 residues. V gave up 6 bases and J gave up 1 base, with 13 bases separating them. Germline CDR1 reads LNHDA; CDR2 reads SQIVND (reference sequence). CDR3 loop: CASSQGQLSGANVLTF. The CDR3 coding sequence is TGTGCCAGTAGCCAGGGACAACTATCTGGGGCCAACGTCCTGACTTTC.

The rearrangement uses TRBV7-3 and TRBJ2-1; the match to TRBD2 covers 13 bases. Germline V gene data show CDR1 as SGHTA and CDR2 as FQGTGA. With V trimmed by 1 base and J by 3 bases, 3 bases remained unmatched. The CDR3 consists of 17 residues. The CDR3: CASSLRRLAGGYNEQFF. In DNA form, the CDR3 reads TGTGCCAGCAGCTTAAGAAGACTAGCGGGAGGCTACAATGAGCAGTTCTTC.

The count of this clone is one. The genes are TRBV4-3 and TRBJ2-7, with D possibly matching TRBD2 (5 bases). Deletions cut 3 bases from V and 0 bases from J, with 9 bases between. This CDR3 spans 14 amino acids. In germline, CDR1 is LGHNA, CDR2 YSLEER. The CDR3 spells CASSQDLNSYEQYF. CDR3 DNA sequence: TGCGCCAGCAGCCAGGACTTAAACTCCTACGAGCAGTACTTC.

In this sample, this clone turned up many times. The chain recombines TRBV27 with TRBJ1-1; 7 bases match TRBD1. The CDR3 is 13 amino acids. V was clipped by 5 bases and J by 7 bases; unmatched bases: 7. The germline V gene has CDR1 MNHEY and CDR2 SMNVEV (reference sequence). CDR3 nucleotide sequence: TGTGCCAGCAGTCCCCGGACAGGCCGTGAAGCTTTCTTT. Translated, it gives CASSPRTGREAFF.

The chain joins TRBV30 to TRBJ2-2; D may match TRBD1 or TRBD2 (5 bases each). The CDR3 has 15 amino acids. With 1 base removed from V and 3 bases from J, the gap between germline ends came to 12 bases. Germline loops: CDR1 GTSNPN, CDR2 SVGIG (reference sequence). The CDR3 region has the DNA TGTGCCTGGAGTGAACCTGGGGGTTACACCGGGGAGCTGTTTTTT. It yields the protein CAWSEPGGYTGELFF.

V usage is TRBV28 and J usage is TRBJ2-3; TRBD1 or TRBD2 may be the D gene (6 bases each). Trimming took 3 bases from V and 6 from J, leaving 13 bases between them. Germline CDR1 is MDHEN and CDR2 is SYDVKM. This CDR3 has 14 amino acids. In nucleotides, the CDR3 is TGTGCCAGCAGTTTGACGGGGGCATTTGATACGCAGTATTTT. It is translated as CASSLTGAFDTQYF.

V and J are TRBV29-1 and TRBJ1-2; TRBD1 matches at 7 bases. Germline V gene sequence: CDR1 SQVTM, CDR2 ANQGSEA. This CDR3 region has 12 residues. The J segment lost 5 bases and the V segment lost 4 bases, leaving 4 bases of the junction unmatched. The CDR3 spells CSVATGTYGYTF. The DNA for the CDR3 is TGCAGCGTTGCGACAGGGACTTATGGCTACACCTTC.

CDR3 nucleotide sequence: TGCGCCAGCAGCCAAGATCCGTTACAGTTTTATAATGAAAAACTGTTTTTT. This encodes CASSQDPLQFYNEKLFF. The rearrangement uses TRBV4-1 and TRBJ1-4; the D is unclear. The germline V gene encodes CDR1 MGHRA and CDR2 YSYEKL. The ends were cut back, 0 bases at V and 4 bases at J, with 15 bases in the middle. There are 17 residues in the CDR3.

The V call is TRBV2, the J call TRBJ2-5, with TRBD2 as a possible D gene (6 bases). The length of the CDR3 is 11 residues. The germline V and J ends were trimmed by 8 bases and 5 bases, with 9 bases remaining between them. CDR1 and CDR2 from the germline V gene are SNHLY and FYNNEI. The CDR3 loop reads CASQTRETQYF. The CDR3 coding sequence is TGTGCCAGCCAGACTAGGGAGACCCAGTACTTC.

The genes are TRBV4-2 and TRBJ1-2; 7 nucleotides line up with TRBD1. J gave up 3 bases and V 1 base, and 8 bases lay outside the gene matches. The CDR3 consists of 16 residues. From germline, CDR1 is LGHNA and CDR2 YNFKEQ. The CDR3 DNA reads as TGTGCCAGCAGCCAAGGGACACGCCAGGGGGACTATGGCTACACCTTC. This translates into CASSQGTRQGDYGYTF.